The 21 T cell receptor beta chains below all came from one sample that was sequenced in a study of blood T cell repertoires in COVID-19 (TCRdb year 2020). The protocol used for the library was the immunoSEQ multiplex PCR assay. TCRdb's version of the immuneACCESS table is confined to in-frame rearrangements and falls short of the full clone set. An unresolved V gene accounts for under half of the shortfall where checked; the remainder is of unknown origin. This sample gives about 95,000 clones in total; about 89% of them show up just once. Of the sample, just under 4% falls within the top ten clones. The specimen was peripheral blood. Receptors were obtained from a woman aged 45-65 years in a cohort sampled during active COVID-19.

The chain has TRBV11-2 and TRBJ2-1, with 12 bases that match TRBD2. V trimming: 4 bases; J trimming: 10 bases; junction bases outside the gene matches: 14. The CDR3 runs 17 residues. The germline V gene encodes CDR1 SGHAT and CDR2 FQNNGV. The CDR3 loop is CASSSSPSGRAFEEQFF. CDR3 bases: TGTGCCAGCAGCTCAAGCCCTAGCGGGAGGGCCTTTGAGGAGCAGTTCTTC.

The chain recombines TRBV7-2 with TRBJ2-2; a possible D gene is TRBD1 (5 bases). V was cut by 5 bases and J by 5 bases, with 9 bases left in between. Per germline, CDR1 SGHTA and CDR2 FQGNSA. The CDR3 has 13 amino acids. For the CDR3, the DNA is TGTGCCAGCAGCGCCAGGGTTACCGGGGAGCTGTTTTTT. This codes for CASSARVTGELFF.

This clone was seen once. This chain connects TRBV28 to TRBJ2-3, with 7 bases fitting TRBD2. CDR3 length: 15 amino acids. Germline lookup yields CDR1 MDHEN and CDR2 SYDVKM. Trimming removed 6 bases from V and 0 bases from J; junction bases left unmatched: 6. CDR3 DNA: TGTGCCAGCAGGAGAGCGGGGCTAAGCACAGATACGCAGTATTTT. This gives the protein CASRRAGLSTDTQYF.

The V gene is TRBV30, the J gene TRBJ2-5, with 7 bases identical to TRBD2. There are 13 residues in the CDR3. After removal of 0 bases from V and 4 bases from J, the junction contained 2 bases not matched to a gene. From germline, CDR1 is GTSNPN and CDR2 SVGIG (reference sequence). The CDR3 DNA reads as TGTGCCTGGAGTGTGGGGGGGAGAGAGACCCAGTACTTC. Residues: CAWSVGGRETQYF. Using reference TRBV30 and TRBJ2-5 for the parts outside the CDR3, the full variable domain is SQTIHQWPATLVQPVGSPLSLECTVEGTSNPNLYWYRQAAGRGLQLLFYSVGIGQISSEVPQNLSASRPQDRQFILSSKKLLLSDSGFYLCAWSVGGRETQYFGPGTRLLVL.

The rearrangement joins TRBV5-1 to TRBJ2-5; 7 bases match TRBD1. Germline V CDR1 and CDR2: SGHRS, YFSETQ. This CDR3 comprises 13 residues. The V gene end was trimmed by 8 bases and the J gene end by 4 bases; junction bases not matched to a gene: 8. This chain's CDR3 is CASSDRVRETQYF. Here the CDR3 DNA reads TGCGCCAGTAGTGACAGGGTACGAGAGACCCAGTACTTC. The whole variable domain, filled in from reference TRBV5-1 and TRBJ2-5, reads KAGVTQTPRYLIKTRGQQVTLSCSPISGHRSVSWYQQTPGQGLQFLFEYFSETQRNKGNFPGRFSGRQFSNSRSEMNVSTLELGDSALYLCASSDRVRETQYFGPGTRLLVL.

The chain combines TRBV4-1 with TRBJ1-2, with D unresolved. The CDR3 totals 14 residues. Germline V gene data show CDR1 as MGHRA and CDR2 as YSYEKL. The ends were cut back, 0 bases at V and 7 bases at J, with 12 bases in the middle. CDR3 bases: TGCGCCAGCAGCCAAGATCAACCAGGAGGTGGCTACACCTTC. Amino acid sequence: CASSQDQPGGGYTF.

CDR3 residues: CASSRLGQDYEQYF. The DNA of the CDR3 is TGTGCCAGCAGCCGCCTCGGACAGGACTACGAGCAGTACTTC. The gene calls are TRBV6-5 and TRBJ2-7; 7 bases map to TRBD1. Germline trimming cut 6 bases from V and 3 bases from J; bases unmatched to any gene: 8. CDR3 length: 14 amino acids. Per germline, CDR1 MNHEY and CDR2 SVGAGI.

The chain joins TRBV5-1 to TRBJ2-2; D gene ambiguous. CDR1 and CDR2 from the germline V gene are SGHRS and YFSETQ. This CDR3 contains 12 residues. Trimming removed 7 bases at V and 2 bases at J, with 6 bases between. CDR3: CASQQNTGELFF. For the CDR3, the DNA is TGCGCCAGCCAACAAAACACCGGGGAGCTGTTTTTT.

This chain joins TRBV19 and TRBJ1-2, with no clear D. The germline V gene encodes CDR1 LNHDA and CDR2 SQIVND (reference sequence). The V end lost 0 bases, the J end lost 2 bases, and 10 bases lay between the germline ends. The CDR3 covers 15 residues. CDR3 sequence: CASSIDRWANYGYTF. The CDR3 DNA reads TGTGCCAGTAGTATAGATCGCTGGGCCAACTATGGCTACACCTTC.

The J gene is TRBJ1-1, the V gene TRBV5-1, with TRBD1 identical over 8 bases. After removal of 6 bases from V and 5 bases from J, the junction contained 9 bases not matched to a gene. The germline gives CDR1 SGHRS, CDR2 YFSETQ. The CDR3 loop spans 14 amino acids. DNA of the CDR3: TGCGCCAGCAACCCCGGGACAGGAGGAACTGAAGCTTTCTTT. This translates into CASNPGTGGTEAFF.

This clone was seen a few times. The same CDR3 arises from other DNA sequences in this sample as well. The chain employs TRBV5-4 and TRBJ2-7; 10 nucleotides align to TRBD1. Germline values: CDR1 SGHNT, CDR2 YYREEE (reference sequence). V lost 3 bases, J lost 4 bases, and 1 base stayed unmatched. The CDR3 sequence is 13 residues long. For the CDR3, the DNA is TGTGCCAGCAGCTCGGGACAGGGGTACGAGCAGTACTTC. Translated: CASSSGQGYEQYF.

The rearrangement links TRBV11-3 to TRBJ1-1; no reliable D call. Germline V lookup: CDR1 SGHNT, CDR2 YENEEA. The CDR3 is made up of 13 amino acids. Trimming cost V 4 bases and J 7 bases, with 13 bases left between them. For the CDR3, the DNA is TGTGCCAGCAGCTCTCGACTGGATGGTGAAGCTTTCTTT. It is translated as CASSSRLDGEAFF.

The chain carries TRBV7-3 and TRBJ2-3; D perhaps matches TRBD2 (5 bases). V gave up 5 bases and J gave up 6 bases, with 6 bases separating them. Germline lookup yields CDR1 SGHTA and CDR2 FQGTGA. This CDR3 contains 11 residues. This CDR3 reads CASSRGDTQYF. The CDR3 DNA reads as TGTGCCAGCAGCCGGGGTGATACGCAGTATTTT.

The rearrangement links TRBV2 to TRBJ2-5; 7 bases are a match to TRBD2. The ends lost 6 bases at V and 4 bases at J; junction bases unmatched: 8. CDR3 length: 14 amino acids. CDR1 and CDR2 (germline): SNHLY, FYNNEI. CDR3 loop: CASREGGNLETQYF. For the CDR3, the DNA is TGTGCCAGCAGGGAGGGAGGGAACTTAGAGACCCAGTACTTC.

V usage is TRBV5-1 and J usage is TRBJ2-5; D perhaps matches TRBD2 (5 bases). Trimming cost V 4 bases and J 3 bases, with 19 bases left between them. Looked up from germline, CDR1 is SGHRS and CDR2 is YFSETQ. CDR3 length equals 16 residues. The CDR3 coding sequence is TGCGCCAGCAGCCAAATGCCTCGAGGAGGAGAAGAGACCCAGTACTTC. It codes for CASSQMPRGGEETQYF.

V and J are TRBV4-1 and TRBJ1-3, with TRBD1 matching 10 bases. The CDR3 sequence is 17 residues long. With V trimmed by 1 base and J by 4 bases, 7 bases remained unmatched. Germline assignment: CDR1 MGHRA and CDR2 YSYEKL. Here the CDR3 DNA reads TGCGCCAGCAGCCAAGGAGGACAGGGGGAACCCGGAAACACCATATATTTT. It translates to CASSQGGQGEPGNTIYF.

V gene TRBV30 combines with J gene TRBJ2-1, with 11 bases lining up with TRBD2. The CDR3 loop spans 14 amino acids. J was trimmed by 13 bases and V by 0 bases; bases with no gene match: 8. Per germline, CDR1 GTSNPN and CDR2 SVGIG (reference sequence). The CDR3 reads CAWSVGGLAGAQFF. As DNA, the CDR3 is TGTGCCTGGAGTGTGGGAGGACTAGCGGGCGCTCAGTTCTTC. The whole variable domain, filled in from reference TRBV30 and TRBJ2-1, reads SQTIHQWPATLVQPVGSPLSLECTVEGTSNPNLYWYRQAAGRGLQLLFYSVGIGQISSEVPQNLSASRPQDRQFILSSKKLLLSDSGFYLCAWSVGGLAGAQFFGPGTRLTVL.

DNA for the CDR3: TGTGCCAGCAGCTTACAGGGCCGTCCGCCCCCAAAACTGTTTTTT. This translates into CASSLQGRPPPKLFF. This chain connects TRBV13 to TRBJ1-4; a weak D match, TRBD1 (5 bases). CDR1 PRHDT and CDR2 FYEKMQ come from the germline V gene (reference sequence). V was pared by 2 bases and J by 10 bases, with 17 bases between. The CDR3 loop spans 15 amino acids.

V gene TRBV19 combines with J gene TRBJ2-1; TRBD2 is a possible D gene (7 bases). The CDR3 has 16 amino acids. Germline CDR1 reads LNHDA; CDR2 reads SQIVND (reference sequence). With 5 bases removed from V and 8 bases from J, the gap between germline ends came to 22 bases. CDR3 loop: CASSLGGQGSIHEQFF. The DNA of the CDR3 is TGTGCCAGTAGTCTGGGGGGGCAGGGGAGTATACATGAGCAGTTCTTC.

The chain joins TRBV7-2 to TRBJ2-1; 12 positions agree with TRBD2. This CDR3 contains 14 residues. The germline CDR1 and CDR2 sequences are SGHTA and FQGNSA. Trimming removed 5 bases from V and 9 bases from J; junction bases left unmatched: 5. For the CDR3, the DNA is TGTGCCAGCAGCACTGAGACTAGCGGGAGTGAGCAGTTCTTC. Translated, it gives CASSTETSGSEQFF. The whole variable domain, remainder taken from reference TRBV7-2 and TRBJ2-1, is GAGVSQSPSNKVTEKGKDVELRCDPISGHTALYWYRQSLGQGLEFLIYFQGNSAPDKSGLPSDRFSAERTGGSVSTLTIQRTQQEDSAVYLCASSTETSGSEQFFGPGTRLTVL.

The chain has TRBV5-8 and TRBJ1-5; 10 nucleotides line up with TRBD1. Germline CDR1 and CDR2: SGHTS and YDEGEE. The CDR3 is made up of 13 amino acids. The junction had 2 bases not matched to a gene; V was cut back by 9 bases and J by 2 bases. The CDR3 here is CAKTGGRNQPQHF. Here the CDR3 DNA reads TGTGCCAAGACAGGGGGCCGCAATCAGCCCCAGCATTTT.